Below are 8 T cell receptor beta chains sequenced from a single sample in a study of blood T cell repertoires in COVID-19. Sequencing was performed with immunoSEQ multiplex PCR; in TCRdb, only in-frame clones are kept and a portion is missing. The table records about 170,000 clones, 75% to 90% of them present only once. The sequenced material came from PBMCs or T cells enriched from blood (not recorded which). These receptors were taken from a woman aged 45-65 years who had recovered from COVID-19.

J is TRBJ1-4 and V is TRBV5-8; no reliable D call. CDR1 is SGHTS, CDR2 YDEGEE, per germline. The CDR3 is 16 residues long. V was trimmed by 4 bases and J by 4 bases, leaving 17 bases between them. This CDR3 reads CASSTGIIRYNEKLFF. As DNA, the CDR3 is TGTGCCAGCAGCACGGGGATCATACGTTATAATGAAAAACTGTTTTTT.

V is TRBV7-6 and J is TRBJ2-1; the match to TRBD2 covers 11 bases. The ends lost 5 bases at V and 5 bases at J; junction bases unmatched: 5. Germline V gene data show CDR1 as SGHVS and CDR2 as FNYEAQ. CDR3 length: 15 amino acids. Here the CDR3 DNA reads TGTGCCAGCAGCGGGACTAGCGGCCCGCACAATGAGCAGTTCTTC. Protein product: CASSGTSGPHNEQFF.

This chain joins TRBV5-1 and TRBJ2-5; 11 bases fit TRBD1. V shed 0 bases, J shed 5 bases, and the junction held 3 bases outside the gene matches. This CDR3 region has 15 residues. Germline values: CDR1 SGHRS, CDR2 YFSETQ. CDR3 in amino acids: CASSLGTGGLETQYF. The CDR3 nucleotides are TGCGCCAGCAGCTTGGGGACAGGGGGCTTGGAGACCCAGTACTTC.

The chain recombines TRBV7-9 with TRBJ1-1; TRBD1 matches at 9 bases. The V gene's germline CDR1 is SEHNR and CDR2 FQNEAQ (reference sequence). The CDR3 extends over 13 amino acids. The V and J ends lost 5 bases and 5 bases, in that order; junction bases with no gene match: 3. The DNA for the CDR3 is TGTGCCAGCAGCCAGACAGGGGGTACTGAAGCTTTCTTT. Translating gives CASSQTGGTEAFF.

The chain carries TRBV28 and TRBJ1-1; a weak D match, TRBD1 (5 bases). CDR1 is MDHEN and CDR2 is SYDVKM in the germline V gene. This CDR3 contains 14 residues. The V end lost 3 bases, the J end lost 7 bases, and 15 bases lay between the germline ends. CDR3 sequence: CASSLRPKDSEAFF. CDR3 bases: TGTGCCAGCAGTTTGCGGCCCAAAGACAGTGAAGCTTTCTTT.

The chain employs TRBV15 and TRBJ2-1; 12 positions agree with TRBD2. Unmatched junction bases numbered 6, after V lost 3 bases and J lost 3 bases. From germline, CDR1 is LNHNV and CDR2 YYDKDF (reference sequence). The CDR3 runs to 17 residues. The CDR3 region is CATSRDSTSGGYNEQFF. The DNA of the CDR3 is TGTGCCACCAGCAGGGATTCGACTAGCGGGGGCTACAATGAGCAGTTCTTC. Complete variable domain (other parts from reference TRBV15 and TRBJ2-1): DAMVIQNPRYQVTQFGKPVTLSCSQTLNHNVMYWYQQKSSQAPKLLFHYYDKDFNNEADTPDNFQSRRPNTSFCFLDIRSPGLGDTAMYLCATSRDSTSGGYNEQFFGPGTRLTVL.

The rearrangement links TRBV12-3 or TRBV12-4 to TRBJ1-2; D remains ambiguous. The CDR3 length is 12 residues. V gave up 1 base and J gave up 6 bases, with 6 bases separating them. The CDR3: CASSLVRNGYTF. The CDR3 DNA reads TGTGCCAGCAGTTTAGTGAGGAATGGCTACACCTTC.

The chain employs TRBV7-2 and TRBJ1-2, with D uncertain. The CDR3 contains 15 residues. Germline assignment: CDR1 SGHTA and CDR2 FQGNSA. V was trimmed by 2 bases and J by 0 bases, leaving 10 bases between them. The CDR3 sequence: CASSLSPGANYGYTF. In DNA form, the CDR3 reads TGTGCCAGCAGCTTATCACCGGGAGCTAACTATGGCTACACCTTC.